Below, 7 T cell receptor beta chains from the same sample are listed, as sequenced in a study of blood T cell repertoires in COVID-19. Data came from immunoSEQ multiplex PCR; TCRdb stores just in-frame clones and leaves some out. The table lists about 100,000 clones, less than 85% of them singletons. Material for sequencing was peripheral blood. The receptor source for this set is a woman aged 55-70 years with acute or convalescent COVID-19.

This chain links TRBV5-1 with TRBJ1-2; 7 nucleotides match TRBD1. Germline loops: CDR1 SGHRS, CDR2 YFSETQ. The CDR3 contains 16 residues. J gave up 4 bases and V 4 bases, and 13 bases lay outside the gene matches. The CDR3 sequence is CASSPSTGNPGYGYTF. The CDR3 DNA follows: TGCGCCAGCAGCCCCTCGACAGGGAACCCGGGCTATGGCTACACCTTC.

The chain has TRBV28 and TRBJ2-4; 7 bases align to TRBD2. The CDR3 runs 15 residues. Trimming cost V 5 bases and J 6 bases; bases outside gene matches: 10. The germline V gene encodes CDR1 MDHEN and CDR2 SYDVKM. The CDR3 region has the DNA TGTGCCAGCAGTCCCGGGAGCGGGGAATCAAACATTCAGTACTTC. Translating gives CASSPGSGESNIQYF.

This clone occurred once. The chain recombines TRBV3-1 (or the pseudogene TRBV3-2) with TRBJ1-2; possibly TRBD1 for D (5 bases). V lost 2 bases and J lost 2, with 15 bases in between. Germline V CDR1 and CDR2: LGHDT, YNNKEL (reference sequence). The CDR3 runs 16 residues. The CDR3 region has the DNA TGTGCCAGCAGCCAACTCTGGGCAGGGCAAAACTATGGCTACACCTTC. It translates to CASSQLWAGQNYGYTF.

Here the CDR3 reads CASSLYRVVSYNEQFF. The CDR3 bases are TGTGCCAGCAGCCTCTACAGGGTGGTCTCCTACAATGAGCAGTTCTTC. The gene calls are TRBV7-9 and TRBJ2-1, with D tentatively TRBD1 (6 bases). This CDR3 is 16 amino acids long. CDR1 is SEHNR, CDR2 FQNEAQ, per germline (reference sequence). V shed 5 bases and J shed 0 bases, with 14 bases lying between them. The full variable domain, in which reference TRBV7-9 and TRBJ2-1 provide the parts outside the CDR3, is DTGVSQNPRHKITKRGQNVTFRCDPISEHNRLYWYRQTLGQGPEFLTYFQNEAQLEKSRLLSDRFSAERPKGSFSTLEIQRTEQGDSAMYLCASSLYRVVSYNEQFFGPGTRLTVL.

The V and J genes are TRBV27 and TRBJ2-4; tentatively, D is TRBD1 (6 bases). This CDR3 spans 13 amino acids. Germline CDR1 and CDR2: MNHEY and SMNVEV (reference sequence). The V end lost 6 bases, the J end lost 8 bases, and 14 bases lay between the germline ends. The CDR3 coding sequence is TGTGCCAGCAGACCGACAGGAACATACATTCAGTACTTC. Protein sequence: CASRPTGTYIQYF.

The chain links TRBV4-1 to TRBJ2-7; 8 bases line up with TRBD1. J was trimmed by 4 bases and V by 3 bases; bases with no gene match: 14. Germline V gene sequence: CDR1 MGHRA, CDR2 YSYEKL. CDR3 length equals 17 residues. This CDR3 reads CASSHSGSGRGQYEQYF. CDR3 bases: TGCGCCAGCAGCCACTCAGGGAGCGGCAGGGGGCAGTACGAGCAGTACTTC.

V is TRBV18 and J is TRBJ1-6; D unclear. V was cut by 5 bases and J by 10 bases, with 15 bases left in between. This CDR3 contains 14 residues. CDR1 is KGHSH and CDR2 is LQKENI in the germline V gene. CDR3 sequence reads: CASSSEARESPLHF. The CDR3 region has the DNA TGTGCCAGCTCATCAGAAGCGAGGGAGTCACCCCTCCACTTT. The full variable domain, completed using reference TRBV18 and TRBJ1-6, is NAGVMQNPRHLVRRRGQEARLRCSPMKGHSHVYWYRQLPEEGLKFMVYLQKENIIDESGMPKERFSAEFPKEGPSILRIQQVVRGDSAAYFCASSSEARESPLHFGNGTRLTVT.